The T cell receptor beta chain under discussion was sequenced for a study of cytomegalovirus exposure and HLA in healthy donors. Study-wide background: There were roughly 80 million unique TCRs (from HLA-typed donors) in an early data release. General study findings and limits: Presence/absence analyses assumed roughly uniform sequencing depth across donors. The authors later linked a missense DCLRE1C variant to TCR beta V- and J-gene trimming.

The donors were healthy bone marrow donors. Primers included in the PCR were 60 Vbeta and 13 Jbeta primers. Repertoires were generated with immunoSEQ multiplex PCR, while TCRdb's copy carries only in-frame clones and drops some. The table has about 130,000 clones, roughly four fifths seen once. This clone has only a few counts. Its target is not known. The sequence was collected from a woman aged 50 to 60 in good health and CMV-seropositive. Sequences were obtained from PBMCs.

DNA of the CDR3: TGTGCCAGCAGCCGACAACTCCGAACACAAGAGACCCAGTACTTC. Encoded protein: CASSRQLRTQETQYF. This chain uses TRBV5-5 with TRBJ2-5; no clear D. The length of the CDR3 is 15 residues. The germline gives CDR1 SGHKS, CDR2 YYEKEE (reference sequence). V lost 4 bases to trimming and J lost 2 bases, with 15 bases between them.